Listed here are 28 T cell receptor beta chains from one sample, sequenced in a study of shared clonotypes between healthy human individuals. The table came from immunoSEQ multiplex PCR; TCRdb's copy has only in-frame clones and leaves some out. The data hold a few million clones, with more than 80% observed a single time. The sample taken for sequencing was naive CD4+ T cells sorted from blood. Subset specified: CD45RA+ positively selected. These receptors were taken from a man aged 18 to 29 in good health.

This clone came up once. The sample holds other DNA sequences that translate to the same CDR3. This chain joins TRBV18 and TRBJ2-3; D not resolved. The germline gives CDR1 KGHSH, CDR2 LQKENI. The CDR3 extends over 12 amino acids. Between the trimmed V and J ends, which lost 4 bases and 1 base, there was a span of 3 bases. This chain's CDR3 is CASSQGTDTQYF. In DNA, the CDR3 is TGTGCCAGCTCACAGGGCACAGATACGCAGTATTTT.

The chain recombines TRBV5-6 with TRBJ2-7; TRBD1 matches at 7 bases. From germline, CDR1 is SGHDT and CDR2 YYEEEE. This CDR3 has 15 residues. J lost 3 bases, V lost 0 bases, and 6 bases had no gene match. As DNA, the CDR3 is TGTGCCAGCAGCTTGGCAGGGGGAAGCATCTACGAGCAGTACTTC. Translation: CASSLAGGSIYEQYF.

This clone was seen just once. V gene TRBV6-1 combines with J gene TRBJ2-7, with a tentative D call TRBD2 (7 bases). The CDR3 covers 14 residues. The germline V and J ends were trimmed by 7 bases and 0 bases, with 13 bases remaining between them. The germline V gene has CDR1 MNHNS and CDR2 SASEGT. This chain's CDR3 is CASTWGGLSYEQYF. The CDR3 nucleotides are TGTGCCAGCACCTGGGGGGGGCTCTCCTACGAGCAGTACTTC.

A note on this clone: Distinct nucleotide sequences in the sample also encode this CDR3. The genes are TRBV20-1 and TRBJ2-5; D not resolved. CDR1 is DFQATT, CDR2 SNEGSKA, per germline (reference sequence). V gave up 2 bases and J gave up 5 bases, with 6 bases separating them. CDR3 length equals 11 residues. For the CDR3, the DNA is TGCAGTGCTAGATCGCAGGAGACCCAGTACTTC. Translated, it gives CSARSQETQYF.

The chain carries TRBV6-5 and TRBJ2-7; 8 nucleotides match TRBD1. After removal of 6 bases from V and 5 bases from J, the junction contained 6 bases not matched to a gene. The CDR3 length is 13 residues. Germline V gives CDR1 MNHEY, CDR2 SVGAGI. CDR3 DNA sequence: TGTGCCAGCAGGGGACAGGCGAGCCACGAGCAGTACTTC. As protein: CASRGQASHEQYF.

The DNA of the CDR3 is TGTGCCACCAGCGTGGGAGGACTAGCGGGTACCTACGAGCAGTACTTC. Its translation: CATSVGGLAGTYEQYF. The chain carries TRBV15 and TRBJ2-7; TRBD2 matches 11 bases. The CDR3 has 16 residues. The ends lost 5 bases at V and 2 bases at J; junction bases unmatched: 8. Germline lookup yields CDR1 LNHNV and CDR2 YYDKDF (reference sequence).

The chain links TRBV18 to TRBJ1-2; unclear D gene. This CDR3 contains 14 residues. V lost 1 base to trimming and J lost 3 bases, with 9 bases between them. Per germline, CDR1 KGHSH and CDR2 LQKENI. The DNA for the CDR3 is TGTGCCAGCTCACCACAGGAAACTTACTATGGCTACACCTTC. This translates into CASSPQETYYGYTF. Full variable domain (remainder filled in from reference TRBV18 and TRBJ1-2): NAGVMQNPRHLVRRRGQEARLRCSPMKGHSHVYWYRQLPEEGLKFMVYLQKENIIDESGMPKERFSAEFPKEGPSILRIQQVVRGDSAAYFCASSPQETYYGYTFGSGTRLTVV.

The rearrangement joins TRBV29-1 to TRBJ2-5; D might be TRBD1 or TRBD2, each matching 5 bases. The CDR3 consists of 11 residues. Germline V gene data show CDR1 as SQVTM and CDR2 as ANQGSEA. CDR3 sequence (DNA): TGCGGGACCCTGACTGGAGAGACCCAGTACTTC. It is translated as CGTLTGETQYF.

A word on this clone: Other DNA sequences in this specimen translate into the identical CDR3. This chain connects TRBV10-3 to TRBJ2-7; a weak D match, TRBD2 (6 bases). CDR3 length equals 14 residues. V was shortened by 6 bases and J by 0 bases, with 12 bases between the two germline ends. Looked up from germline, CDR1 is ENHRY and CDR2 is SYGVKD. The CDR3 DNA follows: TGTGCCATCAGGGGCGGGGTAAGCTCCTACGAGCAGTACTTC. Amino acids: CAIRGGVSSYEQYF.

The chain employs TRBV7-2 and TRBJ2-2; D is perhaps TRBD1 or TRBD2 (5 bases each). CDR3 size: 17 residues. Trimming cost V 2 bases and J 2 bases, with 15 bases left between them. Germline V CDR1 and CDR2: SGHTA, FQGNSA. The CDR3 DNA reads TGTGCCAGCAGCTTACCCCGGGACCCTCTCAACACCGGGGAGCTGTTTTTT. The encoded protein is CASSLPRDPLNTGELFF.

The V and J genes are TRBV2 and TRBJ2-3; weak D call: TRBD1 (5 bases). This CDR3 spans 13 amino acids. The V gene's germline CDR1 is SNHLY and CDR2 FYNNEI. V dropped 6 bases and J dropped 3 bases, with 10 bases sitting between them. The CDR3 protein is CASSFQGTDTQYF. As DNA, the CDR3 is TGTGCCAGCAGCTTTCAGGGAACAGATACGCAGTATTTT. Together with reference TRBV2 and TRBJ2-3, the CDR3 gives the full variable domain: EPEVTQTPSHQVTQMGQEVILRCVPISNHLYFYWYRQILGQKVEFLVSFYNNEISEKSEIFDDQFSVERPDGSNFTLKIRSTKLEDSAMYFCASSFQGTDTQYFGPGTRLTVL.

The chain is built from TRBV7-2 and TRBJ2-3, with 7 bases aligning to TRBD1. Looked up from germline, CDR1 is SGHTA and CDR2 is FQGNSA. V shed 5 bases and J 4 bases; nucleotides not matched to a gene: 6. CDR3 length: 14 residues. In DNA, the CDR3 is TGTGCCAGCAGCCACGGGACAGCCCCAGATACGCAGTATTTT. Residues: CASSHGTAPDTQYF.

The V call is TRBV15, the J call TRBJ1-1; no firm D call. Between the trimmed V and J ends, which lost 0 bases and 0 bases, there was a span of 11 bases. This CDR3 contains 16 residues. The germline CDR1 and CDR2 sequences are LNHNV and YYDKDF (reference sequence). Here the CDR3 reads CATSRDEQFMNTEAFF. CDR3 bases: TGTGCCACCAGCAGAGATGAACAGTTCATGAACACTGAAGCTTTCTTT. The complete variable domain, with remaining parts taken from reference TRBV15 and TRBJ1-1, reads DAMVIQNPRYQVTQFGKPVTLSCSQTLNHNVMYWYQQKSSQAPKLLFHYYDKDFNNEADTPDNFQSRRPNTSFCFLDIRSPGLGDTAMYLCATSRDEQFMNTEAFFGQGTRLTVV.

This clone was detected only a few times. J is TRBJ1-6 and V is TRBV10-3, with 7 bases that match TRBD1. This CDR3 spans 14 amino acids. Per germline, CDR1 ENHRY and CDR2 SYGVKD. Trimming at V came to 3 bases and at J to 5 bases, leaving 1 base not matched to a gene. As DNA, the CDR3 is TGTGCCATCAGTGAAACAGGGGATAATTCACCCCTCCACTTT. This encodes CAISETGDNSPLHF.

V usage is TRBV7-9 and J usage is TRBJ2-1, with 15 nucleotides matching TRBD2. Germline trimming cut 3 bases from V and 6 bases from J; bases unmatched to any gene: 0. Per germline, CDR1 SEHNR and CDR2 FQNEAQ (reference sequence). The CDR3 has 15 amino acids. CDR3 loop: CASSLGLAGGNEQFF. CDR3 in DNA: TGTGCCAGCAGCTTGGGACTAGCGGGAGGCAATGAGCAGTTCTTC.

The chain couples TRBV18 to TRBJ1-4, with 7 bases aligning to TRBD1. CDR1 and CDR2 from the germline V gene are KGHSH and LQKENI. After removal of 2 bases from V and 7 bases from J, the junction contained 4 bases not matched to a gene. The CDR3 runs 14 residues. This CDR3 reads CASSPTRGSEKLFF. The CDR3 DNA sequence: TGTGCCAGCTCACCAACCAGGGGGAGTGAAAAACTGTTTTTT. Together with reference TRBV18 and TRBJ1-4, the CDR3 gives the full variable domain: NAGVMQNPRHLVRRRGQEARLRCSPMKGHSHVYWYRQLPEEGLKFMVYLQKENIIDESGMPKERFSAEFPKEGPSILRIQQVVRGDSAAYFCASSPTRGSEKLFFGSGTQLSVL.

The rearrangement joins TRBV6-5 to TRBJ1-1, with D hard to call. CDR1 and CDR2 (germline): MNHEY, SVGAGI. V lost 6 bases, J lost 4 bases, and 12 bases lay in between. The CDR3 length is 13 residues. The CDR3 spells CASSRTFSTEAFF. CDR3 DNA: TGTGCCAGCAGCCGGACGTTTAGCACTGAAGCTTTCTTT.

The chain links TRBV29-1 to TRBJ2-5, with a possible D match to TRBD2 (6 bases). The CDR3 consists of 13 residues. V was clipped by 1 base and J by 5 bases, with 11 bases between them. Germline V gene data show CDR1 as SQVTM and CDR2 as ANQGSEA. In DNA, the CDR3 is TGCAGCGTTGAAGTGCGGGGAACGGAGACCCAGTACTTC. Translation gives CSVEVRGTETQYF. The full variable domain, in which reference TRBV29-1 and TRBJ2-5 provide the parts outside the CDR3, is SAVISQKPSRDICQRGTSLTIQCQVDSQVTMMFWYRQQPGQSLTLIATANQGSEATYESGFVIDKFPISRPNLTFSTLTVSNMSPEDSSIYLCSVEVRGTETQYFGPGTRLLVL.

The chain has TRBV7-5 and TRBJ2-7; whether TRBD2, the table's D call, matches the DNA was not checked. TRBV7-5 is a pseudogene segment. CDR3 length equals 12 residues. The CDR3 loop is CARSRGLYEQYF. CDR3 DNA: TGTGCCAGAAGCAGGGGACTCTACGAGCAGTACTTC.

This clone was detected once. The V and J genes are TRBV28 and TRBJ2-7; D possibly uses TRBD1 or TRBD2 (5 bases each). CDR1 and CDR2 (germline): MDHEN, SYDVKM. V dropped 5 bases and J dropped 1 base, with 12 bases sitting between them. This CDR3 has 14 amino acids. The CDR3 loop reads CASSKAGSSYEQYF. The CDR3 DNA follows: TGTGCCAGCAGTAAGGCAGGGAGTTCCTACGAGCAGTACTTC.

The sample holds one count of this clone. V and J are TRBV6-1 and TRBJ1-3; D might be TRBD1 (5 bases). Trimming removed 1 base from V and 2 bases from J, with 9 bases in between. The CDR3 spans 15 residues. Germline V gene sequence: CDR1 MNHNS, CDR2 SASEGT. CDR3 in amino acids: CASSEVGTAGNTIYF. The CDR3 nucleotides are TGTGCCAGCAGTGAAGTCGGGACGGCTGGAAACACCATATATTTT.

In its sample, this clone was seen once. V gene TRBV7-2 combines with J gene TRBJ2-1, with D perhaps matching TRBD2 (5 bases). V was shortened by 5 bases and J by 4 bases, with 18 bases between the two germline ends. Germline V gene sequence: CDR1 SGHTA, CDR2 FQGNSA. The CDR3 is 16 amino acids. Written as DNA, the CDR3 is TGTGCCAGCAGCCCCAACGGACTTCCCATTTACAATGAGCAGTTCTTC. Translated, it gives CASSPNGLPIYNEQFF.

This chain joins TRBV12-5 and TRBJ1-2; possible D gene TRBD1, 6 bases. Germline V gene data show CDR1 as LGHNT and CDR2 as FRNRAP. Trimming left V 1 base short and J 4 bases short, with 10 bases between. The CDR3 covers 14 residues. The CDR3 region has the DNA TGTGCTAGTGGTTTGGGACAGGCTTCCTATGGCTACACCTTC. Translated: CASGLGQASYGYTF.

The chain joins TRBV5-4 to TRBJ2-7; no clear D. This CDR3 contains 13 residues. V lost 3 bases, J lost 4 bases, and 11 bases lay in between. Germline CDR1 and CDR2: SGHNT and YYREEE (reference sequence). DNA of the CDR3: TGTGCCAGCAGCTCCCCTTCGAATTACGAGCAGTACTTC. Translation gives CASSSPSNYEQYF.

This clone appeared a few times. This chain joins TRBV6-5 and TRBJ1-1, with unresolved D. Germline assignment: CDR1 MNHEY and CDR2 SVGAGI. The CDR3 has 13 amino acids. V was shortened by 7 bases and J by 0 bases, with 9 bases between the two germline ends. The CDR3 DNA reads TGTGCCAGCACCCGTGGACTGAACACTGAAGCTTTCTTT. Its protein is CASTRGLNTEAFF.

The chain employs TRBV5-1 and TRBJ1-1, with D perhaps matching TRBD1 (5 bases). The V and J ends lost 0 bases and 5 bases respectively, with 14 bases between them. Germline loops: CDR1 SGHRS, CDR2 YFSETQ. This CDR3 is 15 amino acids long. This CDR3 is CASSLVDPGQTEAFF. The CDR3 DNA sequence: TGCGCCAGCAGCTTGGTAGATCCGGGGCAAACTGAAGCTTTCTTT.

The rearrangement uses TRBV7-9 and TRBJ2-7; TRBD2 matches at 9 bases. Looked up from germline, CDR1 is SEHNR and CDR2 is FQNEAQ (reference sequence). This CDR3 has 19 residues. Trimming took 5 bases from V and 0 from J; bases not matched to a gene: 17. The CDR3 reads CASSPWTSARLLSSYEQYF. The CDR3 nucleotides are TGTGCCAGCAGCCCTTGGACTAGCGCGCGACTCCTGAGCTCCTACGAGCAGTACTTC.

A few counts support this clone. This same CDR3 is encoded by further DNA sequences in the sample. The rearrangement links TRBV30 to TRBJ1-5; D is uncertain. CDR1 GTSNPN and CDR2 SVGIG come from the germline V gene (reference sequence). Trimming removed 0 bases at V and 2 bases at J, with 5 bases between. The CDR3 has 13 amino acids. The CDR3 sequence: CAWSVRGNQPQHF. The DNA for the CDR3 is TGTGCCTGGAGTGTGAGGGGCAATCAGCCCCAGCATTTT.